Listed below are T cell receptor beta chains from one sample, sequenced in a study of cytomegalovirus exposure and HLA in healthy donors. Clones were sequenced by immunoSEQ multiplex PCR, and TCRdb holds only the in-frame ones, with some missing. The sample records about 94,000 clones, around 66% being singletons. Sequencing used PBMCs. The source of these receptors is a man aged 25-45 years in good health and CMV-seronegative. The CDR3 runs from the conserved cysteine through the conserved F or W. D genes are given only for firm matches. Clone sizes are given selectively: once, few, many, or a class where the clone is expanded.

CDR3aa	CDR3nt	abundance	d_gene	v_gene	j_gene
CASSPGWTGVNEQYF	TGTGCCAGCAGCCCCGGATGGACAGGGGTCAACGAGCAGTACTTC	.	TRBD1	TRBV11-2	TRBJ2-7
CASSFGGLVDTDTQYF	TGTGCCAGCAGTTTCGGGGGACTCGTTGACACAGATACGCAGTATTTT	.	.	TRBV27	TRBJ2-3
CASVPGSNYGYTF	TGTGCCAGCGTCCCAGGGTCTAACTATGGCTACACCTTC	.	.	TRBV28	TRBJ1-2
CATSSGQASTYEQYF	TGTGCCACCAGCAGCGGACAGGCTTCAACCTACGAGCAGTACTTC	few	TRBD1	TRBV15	TRBJ2-7
CASSGIIGTGNTGELFF	TGTGCCAGCAGCGGAATCATCGGGACAGGCAACACCGGAGAGCTGTTTTTT	.	TRBD1	TRBV9	TRBJ2-2
CASTPGLAGVPDTQYF	TGTGCCAGCACCCCCGGACTAGCGGGAGTTCCAGATACGCAGTATTTT	.	TRBD2	TRBV4-2	TRBJ2-3
CASGSTGATYEQYF	TGTGCTAGTGGTTCAACAGGGGCCACCTACGAGCAGTACTTC	.	TRBD1	TRBV12-5	TRBJ2-7
CSVESVTGQFGYTF	TGCAGCGTTGAATCGGTAACAGGGCAATTTGGCTACACCTTC	few	.	TRBV29-1	TRBJ1-2
CASSWSGYQETQYF	TGTGCCAGCAGTTGGTCGGGGTACCAAGAGACCCAGTACTTC	.	.	TRBV27	TRBJ2-5
CASERGIQETQYF	TGTGCCAGTGAAAGGGGGATCCAAGAGACCCAGTACTTC	.	.	TRBV2	TRBJ2-5
CASSLSVAVNTGELFF	TGTGCCAGCAGCTTATCGGTAGCGGTGAACACCGGGGAGCTGTTTTTT	.	.	TRBV7-9	TRBJ2-2
CASSLFEAQPQHF	TGTGCCAGCAGTTTGTTTGAGGCTCAGCCCCAGCATTTT	.	.	TRBV27	TRBJ1-5
CASSSDYPGKYEQYF	TGTGCCAGCAGTTCGGACTACCCGGGGAAATACGAGCAGTACTTC	.	.	TRBV27	TRBJ2-7
CASSHEQGALGEAFF	TGCGCCAGCAGCCATGAACAGGGGGCTTTGGGTGAAGCTTTCTTT	.	TRBD1	TRBV4-1	TRBJ1-1
CASSFLTGPSYEQYF	TGCGCCAGCAGCTTCCTGACAGGCCCCTCCTACGAGCAGTACTTC	once	.	TRBV5-1	TRBJ2-7
CASNPTASGYGYTF	TGTGCCAGCAATCCGACAGCGTCGGGCTATGGCTACACCTTC	.	.	TRBV28	TRBJ1-2
CATKQQGASVYGYTF	TGTGCCACCAAGCAACAGGGGGCGTCTGTCTATGGCTACACCTTC	.	TRBD1	TRBV5-4	TRBJ1-2
CASSSLDTQYF	TGTGCCAGCAGTTCCCTGGATACGCAGTATTTT	.	.	TRBV28	TRBJ2-3
CASSISQGQGYGYTF	TGTGCCAGCAGTATTTCTCAGGGACAGGGGTATGGCTACACCTTC	few	TRBD1	TRBV2	TRBJ1-2
CASSQAETGEGGYTF	TGTGCCAGCAGCCAAGCGGAGACCGGGGAAGGGGGCTACACCTTC	.	.	TRBV4-2	TRBJ1-2